These T cell receptor beta chains were read from a single sample in a study of blood T cell repertoires in COVID-19. Libraries were prepared by immunoSEQ multiplex PCR; TCRdb keeps only in-frame clonotypes and omits some of them. In the table there are 90,000 to 100,000 clones, roughly 84% of which are singletons. The sample taken for sequencing was peripheral blood. Source of these receptors: a man between 65 and 85 years old with active or convalescent COVID-19. The CDR3 runs from the conserved cysteine through the conserved F or W. The order of the fields is CDR3 protein, CDR3 DNA, clone size, V gene, J gene, D gene. The D gene is left open where the match is weak. Only part of the rows carry a size: once, few, many, or a class if the clone is expanded.

CDR3aa: CASSPILASGGRGYEQYF; CDR3nt: TGTGCCAGCAGCCCTATCCTGGCTAGCGGGGGCCGGGGCTACGAGCAGTACTTC; abundance: .; v_gene: TRBV27; j_gene: TRBJ2-7; d_gene: TRBD2
CDR3aa: CASSIAGTASNQPQHF; CDR3nt: TGTGCCAGTAGTATAGCCGGGACAGCTAGCAATCAGCCCCAGCATTTT; abundance: once; v_gene: TRBV19; j_gene: TRBJ1-5; d_gene: TRBD1
CDR3aa: CASSKQGREQYF; CDR3nt: TGTGCCAGCAGCAAACAGGGACGCGAGCAGTACTTC; abundance: once; v_gene: TRBV11-2; j_gene: TRBJ2-7; d_gene: .
CDR3aa: CASSFMEGWGYTF; CDR3nt: TGTGCCAGCAGCTTTATGGAGGGCTGGGGCTACACCTTC; abundance: .; v_gene: TRBV7-9; j_gene: TRBJ1-2; d_gene: .
CDR3aa: CASSYGQGKETQYF; CDR3nt: TGTGCCAGCAGTTACGGACAGGGGAAAGAGACCCAGTACTTC; abundance: .; v_gene: TRBV6-5; j_gene: TRBJ2-5; d_gene: TRBD1
CDR3aa: CASSLIPGEKLFF; CDR3nt: TGTGCCAGCAGCTTGATACCCGGTGAAAAACTGTTTTTT; abundance: once; v_gene: TRBV5-4; j_gene: TRBJ1-4; d_gene: .
CDR3aa: CATKAGGGRGETQYF; CDR3nt: TGTGCCACCAAAGCGGGCGGGGGGCGCGGGGAGACCCAGTACTTC; abundance: .; v_gene: TRBV3-1/TRBV3-2; j_gene: TRBJ2-5; d_gene: TRBD2
CDR3aa: CASSQSLLGGYQETQYF; CDR3nt: TGCGCCAGCAGCCAGTCCCTTCTAGGAGGCTACCAAGAGACCCAGTACTTC; abundance: .; v_gene: TRBV4-1; j_gene: TRBJ2-5; d_gene: .
CDR3aa: CASSPDSFSGNTIYF; CDR3nt: TGTGCCAGCTCACCAGACAGTTTCTCTGGAAACACCATATATTTT; abundance: .; v_gene: TRBV18; j_gene: TRBJ1-3; d_gene: .
CDR3aa: CASRWAGPTDTQYF; CDR3nt: TGTGCCAGCAGGTGGGCGGGGCCCACAGATACGCAGTATTTT; abundance: .; v_gene: TRBV2; j_gene: TRBJ2-3; d_gene: .
CDR3aa: CAWEPGTGEEKLFF; CDR3nt: TGTGCCTGGGAGCCCGGGACAGGGGAAGAAAAACTGTTTTTT; abundance: .; v_gene: TRBV30; j_gene: TRBJ1-4; d_gene: TRBD1
CDR3aa: CASSLRQGTDTQYF; CDR3nt: TGTGCCAGCAGCTTACGACAGGGAACAGATACGCAGTATTTT; abundance: .; v_gene: TRBV7-2; j_gene: TRBJ2-3; d_gene: TRBD1
CDR3aa: CATSDTGTGGSYEQYF; CDR3nt: TGTGCCACCAGTGACACCGGGACAGGGGGCTCCTACGAGCAGTACTTC; abundance: .; v_gene: TRBV24-1; j_gene: TRBJ2-7; d_gene: TRBD1
CDR3aa: CASSKTGGIPGQGARSTDTQYF; CDR3nt: TGTGCCAGCAGCAAAACCGGAGGAATTCCGGGACAGGGGGCGCGCAGCACAGATACGCAGTATTTT; abundance: .; v_gene: TRBV21-1; j_gene: TRBJ2-3; d_gene: .
CDR3aa: CAWRPVLSGELFF; CDR3nt: TGTGCCTGGAGGCCAGTCCTGTCTGGGGAGCTGTTTTTT; abundance: .; v_gene: TRBV30; j_gene: TRBJ2-2; d_gene: .
CDR3aa: CASSSSGGYNEQFF; CDR3nt: TGTGCCAGCTCCAGTAGCGGAGGTTACAATGAGCAGTTCTTC; abundance: once; v_gene: TRBV18; j_gene: TRBJ2-1; d_gene: .
CDR3aa: CASSLGGGGGRETQYF; CDR3nt: TGTGCCAGCAGCTTGGGGGGAGGCGGGGGCCGGGAGACCCAGTACTTC; abundance: .; v_gene: TRBV5-4; j_gene: TRBJ2-5; d_gene: .
CDR3aa: CASSPGLDQEGFF; CDR3nt: TGTGCCAGCTCACCCGGACTAGATCAAGAAGGGTTCTTC; abundance: few; v_gene: TRBV18; j_gene: TRBJ2-1; d_gene: TRBD2
CDR3aa: CAGNRGTGELFF; CDR3nt: TGTGCCGGAAACAGGGGCACCGGGGAGCTGTTTTTT; abundance: .; v_gene: TRBV6-5; j_gene: TRBJ2-2; d_gene: TRBD1
CDR3aa: CASSDQALNAGADTEAFF; CDR3nt: TGTGCCAGCAGTGATCAGGCCCTTAATGCAGGGGCGGACACTGAAGCTTTCTTT; abundance: .; v_gene: TRBV6-1; j_gene: TRBJ1-1; d_gene: .
CDR3aa: CASSYGAANEKLFF; CDR3nt: TGTGCCAGCAGTTACGGGGCAGCTAATGAAAAACTGTTTTTT; abundance: .; v_gene: TRBV6-6; j_gene: TRBJ1-4; d_gene: .
CDR3aa: CATSAPRGGTGELFF; CDR3nt: TGTGCCACCAGTGCCCCCCGCGGGGGCACCGGGGAGCTGTTTTTT; abundance: .; v_gene: TRBV24-1; j_gene: TRBJ2-2; d_gene: TRBD2
CDR3aa: CSANTQGHTEAFF; CDR3nt: TGCAGCGCAAATACACAGGGGCACACTGAAGCTTTCTTT; abundance: once; v_gene: TRBV29-1; j_gene: TRBJ1-1; d_gene: TRBD1
CDR3aa: CASSPRGRTEQYF; CDR3nt: TGTGCCAGCAGCCCAAGGGGCAGAACGGAGCAGTACTTC; abundance: .; v_gene: TRBV7-9; j_gene: TRBJ2-7; d_gene: .
CDR3aa: CASSYSRAGGKRELFF; CDR3nt: TGTGCCAGCAGTTACTCGCGGGCAGGGGGTAAAAGGGAGCTGTTTTTT; abundance: .; v_gene: TRBV6-2/TRBV6-3; j_gene: TRBJ2-2; d_gene: TRBD1
CDR3aa: CASQQGRQPQHF; CDR3nt: TGTGCCAGCCAACAGGGCAGGCAGCCCCAGCATTTT; abundance: .; v_gene: TRBV28; j_gene: TRBJ1-5; d_gene: .
CDR3aa: CASSEAGTGRDTQYF; CDR3nt: TGTGCCAGCAGTGAAGCCGGGACAGGGAGAGATACGCAGTATTTT; abundance: .; v_gene: TRBV2; j_gene: TRBJ2-3; d_gene: TRBD1
CDR3aa: CASSLSWTGRLNQPQHF; CDR3nt: TGTGCCAGCAGTTTATCTTGGACAGGGCGGTTAAATCAGCCCCAGCATTTT; abundance: .; v_gene: TRBV28; j_gene: TRBJ1-5; d_gene: TRBD1
CDR3aa: CASTTLGGGSSPLHF; CDR3nt: TGTGCCAGCACTACTCTGGGAGGGGGAAGTTCACCCCTCCACTTT; abundance: .; v_gene: TRBV27; j_gene: TRBJ1-6; d_gene: .
CDR3aa: CATSDLLDRGRNTIYF; CDR3nt: TGTGCCACCAGCGACCTTTTGGACAGGGGCCGAAACACCATATATTTT; abundance: .; v_gene: TRBV15; j_gene: TRBJ1-3; d_gene: TRBD1
CDR3aa: CASSVTDIRTGGELFF; CDR3nt: TGTGCCAGCAGTGTTACAGATATACGAACAGGCGGGGAGCTGTTTTTT; abundance: .; v_gene: TRBV2; j_gene: TRBJ2-2; d_gene: .
CDR3aa: CASSPRTRASYEQYF; CDR3nt: TGTGCCAGCAGTCCTCGGACGAGGGCCTCCTACGAGCAGTACTTC; abundance: .; v_gene: TRBV6-5; j_gene: TRBJ2-7; d_gene: .
CDR3aa: CASSLREGAVDTQYF; CDR3nt: TGTGCCAGCAGCTTAAGAGAGGGGGCGGTAGATACGCAGTATTTT; abundance: .; v_gene: TRBV7-3; j_gene: TRBJ2-3; d_gene: TRBD1
CDR3aa: CASSLPGQGTYEQYF; CDR3nt: TGTGCCAGCAGCCTCCCGGGACAGGGGACCTACGAGCAGTACTTC; abundance: .; v_gene: TRBV6-6; j_gene: TRBJ2-7; d_gene: TRBD1
CDR3aa: CASSQGRDRGLYETQYF; CDR3nt: TGCGCCAGCAGCCAAGGACGGGACAGGGGGCTCTACGAGACCCAGTACTTC; abundance: .; v_gene: TRBV4-1; j_gene: TRBJ2-5; d_gene: TRBD1
CDR3aa: CASSPSGNAEAFF; CDR3nt: TGTGCCAGCTCACCATCAGGCAACGCTGAAGCTTTCTTT; abundance: .; v_gene: TRBV18; j_gene: TRBJ1-1; d_gene: .
CDR3aa: CASSSQANTEAFF; CDR3nt: TGTGCCAGCAGCTCACAGGCGAACACTGAAGCTTTCTTT; abundance: once; v_gene: TRBV7-3; j_gene: TRBJ1-1; d_gene: .
CDR3aa: CASSSQTLEAFF; CDR3nt: TGTGCCAGCTCATCTCAGACCCTGGAGGCTTTCTTT; abundance: .; v_gene: TRBV18; j_gene: TRBJ1-1; d_gene: .
CDR3aa: CASSQIPGTGEFRATDTQYF; CDR3nt: TGTGCCAGCAGCCAAATACCCGGGACTGGCGAATTTAGGGCCACAGATACGCAGTATTTT; abundance: .; v_gene: TRBV4-2; j_gene: TRBJ2-3; d_gene: .
CDR3aa: CASSFHEGDGYTF; CDR3nt: TGTGCCAGCAGCTTTCATGAAGGGGATGGCTACACCTTC; abundance: .; v_gene: TRBV7-9; j_gene: TRBJ1-2; d_gene: .
CDR3aa: CASSSEGSTDTQYF; CDR3nt: TGCGCCAGCAGCTCGGAGGGAAGCACAGATACGCAGTATTTT; abundance: .; v_gene: TRBV5-1; j_gene: TRBJ2-3; d_gene: .
CDR3aa: CASSIQARTDTQYF; CDR3nt: TGTGCCAGTAGTATCCAAGCTCGCACAGATACGCAGTATTTT; abundance: .; v_gene: TRBV19; j_gene: TRBJ2-3; d_gene: .
CDR3aa: CASSSIAGGPYNEQFF; CDR3nt: TGCGCCAGCAGCTCAATAGCGGGGGGACCCTACAATGAGCAGTTCTTC; abundance: .; v_gene: TRBV5-1; j_gene: TRBJ2-1; d_gene: TRBD2
CDR3aa: CASSSGSHQPQHF; CDR3nt: TGTGCCAGCAGCTCGGGGTCCCATCAGCCCCAGCATTTT; abundance: .; v_gene: TRBV5-4; j_gene: TRBJ1-5; d_gene: .
CDR3aa: CASSLGGLATHF; CDR3nt: TGCGCCAGCAGCTTGGGGGGACTAGCTACCCACTTC; abundance: .; v_gene: TRBV5-1; j_gene: TRBJ2-7; d_gene: TRBD2
CDR3aa: CASSERTGNTEAFF; CDR3nt: TGTGCCAGCAGTGAACGGACGGGAAACACTGAAGCTTTCTTT; abundance: few; v_gene: TRBV2; j_gene: TRBJ1-1; d_gene: .
CDR3aa: CASRPGTGGTGELFF; CDR3nt: TGTGCCAGCAGGCCCGGGACAGGGGGCACCGGGGAGCTGTTTTTT; abundance: .; v_gene: TRBV2; j_gene: TRBJ2-2; d_gene: TRBD1
CDR3aa: CASSAPRGSYNEQFF; CDR3nt: TGTGCCAGCAGCGCCCCCAGGGGTTCCTACAATGAGCAGTTCTTC; abundance: .; v_gene: TRBV9; j_gene: TRBJ2-1; d_gene: .
CDR3aa: CASSSGGANTGELFF; CDR3nt: TGTGCCAGCAGTAGCGGGGGGGCGAACACCGGGGAGCTGTTTTTT; abundance: .; v_gene: TRBV6-2/TRBV6-3; j_gene: TRBJ2-2; d_gene: TRBD2
CDR3aa: CASSRTGGRETQYF; CDR3nt: TGTGCCAGCAGTCGGACAGGGGGCAGGGAGACCCAGTACTTC; abundance: .; v_gene: TRBV6-5; j_gene: TRBJ2-5; d_gene: TRBD1
CDR3aa: CASSLARGSNTEAFF; CDR3nt: TGTGCCAGCAGCTTGGCCAGGGGCTCGAACACTGAAGCTTTCTTT; abundance: few; v_gene: TRBV5-5; j_gene: TRBJ1-1; d_gene: .
CDR3aa: CASSVAGGVAYEQYF; CDR3nt: TGTGCCAGCAGCGTAGCGGGGGGGGTGGCCTACGAGCAGTACTTC; abundance: once; v_gene: TRBV9; j_gene: TRBJ2-7; d_gene: TRBD2
CDR3aa: CASSLSTGGGQETQYF; CDR3nt: TGTGCCAGCAGCTTATCGACAGGGGGTGGGCAAGAGACCCAGTACTTC; abundance: .; v_gene: TRBV7-3; j_gene: TRBJ2-5; d_gene: TRBD1
CDR3aa: CASSPSGREETQYF; CDR3nt: TGTGCCAGCAGCCCCTCGGGCAGGGAAGAGACCCAGTACTTC; abundance: .; v_gene: TRBV9; j_gene: TRBJ2-5; d_gene: .
CDR3aa: CASSPTGLGTDTQYF; CDR3nt: TGTGCCAGCAGTCCGACAGGGCTAGGGACAGATACGCAGTATTTT; abundance: .; v_gene: TRBV7-2; j_gene: TRBJ2-3; d_gene: TRBD1
CDR3aa: CAWSGQLVGEAFF; CDR3nt: TGTGCCTGGAGTGGACAGTTAGTAGGTGAAGCTTTCTTT; abundance: .; v_gene: TRBV30; j_gene: TRBJ1-1; d_gene: .
CDR3aa: CASSLSRDETQYF; CDR3nt: TGTGCCAGCAGCTTAAGCCGGGATGAGACCCAGTACTTC; abundance: few; v_gene: TRBV11-3; j_gene: TRBJ2-5; d_gene: .